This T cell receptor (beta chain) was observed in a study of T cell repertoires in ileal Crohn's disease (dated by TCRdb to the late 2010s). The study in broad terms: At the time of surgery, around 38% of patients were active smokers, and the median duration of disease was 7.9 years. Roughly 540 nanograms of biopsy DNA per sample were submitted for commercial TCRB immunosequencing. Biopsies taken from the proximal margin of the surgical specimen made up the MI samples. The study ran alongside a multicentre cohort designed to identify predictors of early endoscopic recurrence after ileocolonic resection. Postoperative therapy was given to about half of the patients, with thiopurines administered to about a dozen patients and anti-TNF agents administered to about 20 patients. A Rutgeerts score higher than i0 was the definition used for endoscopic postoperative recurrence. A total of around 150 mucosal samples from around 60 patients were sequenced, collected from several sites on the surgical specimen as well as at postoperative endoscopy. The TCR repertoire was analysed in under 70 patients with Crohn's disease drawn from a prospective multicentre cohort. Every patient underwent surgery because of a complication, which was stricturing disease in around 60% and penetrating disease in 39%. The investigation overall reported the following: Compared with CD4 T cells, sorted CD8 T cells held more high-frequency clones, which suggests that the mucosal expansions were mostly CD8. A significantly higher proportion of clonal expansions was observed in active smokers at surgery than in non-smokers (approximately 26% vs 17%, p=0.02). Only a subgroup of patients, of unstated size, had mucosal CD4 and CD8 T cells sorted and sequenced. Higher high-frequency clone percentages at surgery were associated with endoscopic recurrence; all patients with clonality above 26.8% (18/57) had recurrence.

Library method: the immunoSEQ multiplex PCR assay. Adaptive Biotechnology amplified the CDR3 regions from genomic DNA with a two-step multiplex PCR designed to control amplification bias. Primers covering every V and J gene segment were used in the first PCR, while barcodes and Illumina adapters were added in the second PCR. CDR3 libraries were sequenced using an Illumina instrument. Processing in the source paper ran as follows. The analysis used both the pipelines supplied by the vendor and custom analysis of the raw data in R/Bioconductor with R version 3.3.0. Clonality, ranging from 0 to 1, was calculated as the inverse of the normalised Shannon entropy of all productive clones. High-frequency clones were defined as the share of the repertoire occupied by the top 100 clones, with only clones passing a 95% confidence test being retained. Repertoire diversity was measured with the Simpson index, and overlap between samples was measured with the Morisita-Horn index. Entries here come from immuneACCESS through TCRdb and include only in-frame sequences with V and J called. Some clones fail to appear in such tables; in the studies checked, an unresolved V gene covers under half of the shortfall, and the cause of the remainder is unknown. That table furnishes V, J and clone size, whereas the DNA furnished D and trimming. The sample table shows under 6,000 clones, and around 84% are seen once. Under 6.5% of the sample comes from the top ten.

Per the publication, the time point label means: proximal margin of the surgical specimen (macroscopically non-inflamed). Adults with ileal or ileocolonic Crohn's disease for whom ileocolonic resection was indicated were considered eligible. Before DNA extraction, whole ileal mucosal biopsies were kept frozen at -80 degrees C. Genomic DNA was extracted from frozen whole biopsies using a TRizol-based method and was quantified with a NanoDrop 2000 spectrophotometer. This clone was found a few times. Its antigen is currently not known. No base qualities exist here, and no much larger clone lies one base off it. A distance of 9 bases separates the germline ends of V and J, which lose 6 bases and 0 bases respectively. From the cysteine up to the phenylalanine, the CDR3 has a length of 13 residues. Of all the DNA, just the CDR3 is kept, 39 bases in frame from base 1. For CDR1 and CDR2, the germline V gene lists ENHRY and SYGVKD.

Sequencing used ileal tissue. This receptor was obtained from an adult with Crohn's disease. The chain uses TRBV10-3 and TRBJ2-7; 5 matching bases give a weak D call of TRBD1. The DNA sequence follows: TGTGCCATCAGCCAGGGCAGCTCCTACGAGCAGTACTTC. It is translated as CAISQGSSYEQYF.